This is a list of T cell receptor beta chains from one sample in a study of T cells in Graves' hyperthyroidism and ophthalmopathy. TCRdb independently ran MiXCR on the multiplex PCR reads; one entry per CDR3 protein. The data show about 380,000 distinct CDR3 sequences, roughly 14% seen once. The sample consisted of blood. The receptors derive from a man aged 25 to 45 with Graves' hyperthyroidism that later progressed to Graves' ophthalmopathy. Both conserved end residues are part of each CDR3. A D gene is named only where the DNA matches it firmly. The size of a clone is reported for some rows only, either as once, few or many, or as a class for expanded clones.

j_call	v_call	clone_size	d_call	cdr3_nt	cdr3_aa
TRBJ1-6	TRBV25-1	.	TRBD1	TGTGCCAGCAGTGAATATAGGGGGCTCTATAATTCACCCCTCCACTTT	CASSEYRGLYNSPLHF
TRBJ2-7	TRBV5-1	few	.	TGCGCCAGCAGCTTAAGTTGGCGGGGCGTCTCCGAGCAGTACTTC	CASSLSWRGVSEQYF
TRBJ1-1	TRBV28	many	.	TGTGCCAGCAGTTCGGACACTGAAGCTTTCTTT	CASSSDTEAFF
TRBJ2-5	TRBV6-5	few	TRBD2	TGTGCCAGCAGTTACTCGAGTGCGGGGGATCGAGAGACCCAGTACTTC	CASSYSSAGDRETQYF
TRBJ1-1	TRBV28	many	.	TGTGCCAGCAGCCCACCCGAGGTTATGAACACTGAAGCTTTCTTT	CASSPPEVMNTEAFF
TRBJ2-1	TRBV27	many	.	TGTGCCAGCAGTTTAATAGGGGGGGAGAGCTCCTACAATGAGCAGTTCTTC	CASSLIGGESSYNEQFF
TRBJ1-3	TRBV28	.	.	TGTGCCAGCCTGGGACACAGCTCTGGAAACACCATATATTTT	CASLGHSSGNTIYF
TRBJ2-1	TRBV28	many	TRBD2	TGTGCCAGCAGTTTATTCGTGGGGGGGAGCTCCTACAATGAGCAGTTCTTC	CASSLFVGGSSYNEQFF
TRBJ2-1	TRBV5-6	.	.	TGTGCCAGCAGCTTGGTTCCAGGGCACAATGAGCAGTTCTTC	CASSLVPGHNEQFF
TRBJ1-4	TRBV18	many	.	TGTGCCAGCTCACCACGATCTGGAGAACTGTTTTTT	CASSPRSGELFF
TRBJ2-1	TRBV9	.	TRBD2	TGTGCCAGCAGCGATCTAGCGGGGGGCCTCTACAATGAGCAGTTCTTC	CASSDLAGGLYNEQFF
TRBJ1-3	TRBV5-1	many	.	TGCGCCAGCAGCCTACTGCTAGGAAACACCATATATTTT	CASSLLLGNTIYF
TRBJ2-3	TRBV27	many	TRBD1	TGTGCCAGCGTCTATTCAGGGGGTCCCACAGATACGCAGTATTTT	CASVYSGGPTDTQYF
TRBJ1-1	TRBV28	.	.	TGTGCCAGCACCGTCCGAGACAACACTGAAGCTTCCTTT	CASTVRDNTEASF
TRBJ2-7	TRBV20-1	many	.	TGCAGTGCTCTAGAACCGGGCCAGGGTTACGAGCAGTACTTC	CSALEPGQGYEQYF
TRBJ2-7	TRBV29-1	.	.	TGCAGCGTTTGGGGTGGGGGTTCCTACGAGCAGTACTTC	CSVWGGGSYEQYF
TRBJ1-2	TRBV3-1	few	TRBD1	TGTGCCAGCAGCCAAGATTTAGGCAGGGGGCCTGACTATGGCTACACCTTC	CASSQDLGRGPDYGYTF
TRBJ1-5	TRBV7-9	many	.	TGTGCCAGCAGCTCGGACGGGAATCAGCCCCAGCATTTT	CASSSDGNQPQHF
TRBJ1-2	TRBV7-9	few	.	TGTGCCAGCAGCTCTGACAGAGACCCCGTGAGCTATGGCTACACCTTC	CASSSDRDPVSYGYTF
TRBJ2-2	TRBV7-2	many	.	TGTGCCAGCACCCCGGGGCGCACCGGGGAGCTGTTTTTT	CASTPGRTGELFF
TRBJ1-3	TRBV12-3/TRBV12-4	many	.	TGTGCCAGCACGGCCGAAAACACCATATATTTT	CASTAENTIYF
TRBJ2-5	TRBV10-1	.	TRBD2	TGCGCCAGCAGTGAAGGGAGGACTAGCGGGGGTCAAGAGACCCAGTACTTC	CASSEGRTSGGQETQYF
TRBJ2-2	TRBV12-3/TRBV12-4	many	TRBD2	TGTGCCAGCAGTTTGGTTGGACTAGCGAACACCGGGGAGCTGTTTTTT	CASSLVGLANTGELFF
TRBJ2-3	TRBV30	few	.	TGTGCCTGGAGCCCTCCCCCCGGTTCAGATACGCAGTATTTT	CAWSPPPGSDTQYF
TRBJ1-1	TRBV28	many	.	TGTGCCAGCAGTTTAACAGCCCTGAACACTGAAGCTTTCTTT	CASSLTALNTEAFF
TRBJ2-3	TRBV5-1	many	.	TGCGCCAGCAGCTTGGGGCAGGTAGTGGATACGCAGTATTTT	CASSLGQVVDTQYF
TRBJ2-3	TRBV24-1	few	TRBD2	TGTGCCACCAGTGATCCTCGAGGAGCGGGGGGGGGGGATACGCAGTATTTT	CATSDPRGAGGGDTQYF
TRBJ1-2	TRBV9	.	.	TGTGCCAGCAGCTCTTTTTTGGGATTCCGGGGGGGCTACACCTTC	CASSSFLGFRGGYTF
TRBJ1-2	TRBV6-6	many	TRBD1	TGTGCCAGCAGTTACTCTTTTCAGGGGGCGCGTGGCTACACCTTC	CASSYSFQGARGYTF
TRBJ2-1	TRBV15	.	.	TGTGCCACCAGCGGAGGACTTCTACATGAGCAGTTCTTC	CATSGGLLHEQFF
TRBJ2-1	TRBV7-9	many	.	TGTGCCAGCAGCAACCCGGGGGGCCTCGATGACAATGAGCAGTTCTTC	CASSNPGGLDDNEQFF
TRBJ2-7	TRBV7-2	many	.	TGTGCCAGCAGCTTGTGGCAGGCCTACGAGCAGTACTTC	CASSLWQAYEQYF
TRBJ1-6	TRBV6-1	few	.	TGTGCCAGCAGGAGGACAGCCGACAATTCACCCCTCCACTTT	CASRRTADNSPLHF
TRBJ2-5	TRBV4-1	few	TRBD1	TGCGCCAGCAGCCTTCACCGGGACAGCCAAGAGACCCAGTACTTC	CASSLHRDSQETQYF
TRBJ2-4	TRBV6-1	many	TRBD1	TGTGCCAGCAGTCAGGACAGGGGGTGGGAAAACATTCAGTACTTC	CASSQDRGWENIQYF
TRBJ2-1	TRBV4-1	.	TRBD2	TGCGCCAGCAGCCAAGACCGTTTAGGCGGGGGGGCTTATTACAATGAGCAGTTCTTC	CASSQDRLGGGAYYNEQFF
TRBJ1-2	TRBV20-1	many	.	TGCAGTGCGGGCGGGCAGGCTTACTATGGCTACACCTTC	CSAGGQAYYGYTF